Reported below is one T cell receptor (beta chain). Its matching antigen is unknown. The germline V gene encodes CDR1 MGHRA and CDR2 YSYEKL. This CDR3 contains 16 residues. Germline trimming cut 3 bases from V and 3 bases from J; bases unmatched to any gene: 7. The donors were part of the validation cohort, which consisted of more than 90 subjects and was separate from the first cohort of 600 to 850 subjects. This entry is derived from a study of cytomegalovirus exposure and HLA in healthy donors. Study-wide results and caveats: Most TCR sequences proved rare, with some public TCRs found in many donors. Some 150 TCR beta chains were listed as cytomegalovirus-associated.

Libraries were prepared by immunoSEQ multiplex PCR; TCRdb keeps only in-frame clonotypes and omits some of them. The sample has fewer than 200,000 clones, around nine tenths seen once. The chain uses TRBV4-1 and TRBJ2-2; TRBD2 matches at 7 bases. Sequencing was done on a sample of PBMCs. This TCR came from a man aged 18-30 years in good health and CMV-seropositive. The DNA of the CDR3 is TGCGCCAGCAGCCATGTCCCGGGACTATACACCGGGGAGCTGTTTTTT. Protein: CASSHVPGLYTGELFF.